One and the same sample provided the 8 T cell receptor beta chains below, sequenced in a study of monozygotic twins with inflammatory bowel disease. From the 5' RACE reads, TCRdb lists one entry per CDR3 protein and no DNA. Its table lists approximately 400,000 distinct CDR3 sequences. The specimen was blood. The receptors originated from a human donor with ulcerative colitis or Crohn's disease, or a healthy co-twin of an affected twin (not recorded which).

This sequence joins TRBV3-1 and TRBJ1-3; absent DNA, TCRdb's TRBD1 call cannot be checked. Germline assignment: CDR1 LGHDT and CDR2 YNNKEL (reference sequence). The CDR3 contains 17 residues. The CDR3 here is CASSQVLGESSGNTIYF.

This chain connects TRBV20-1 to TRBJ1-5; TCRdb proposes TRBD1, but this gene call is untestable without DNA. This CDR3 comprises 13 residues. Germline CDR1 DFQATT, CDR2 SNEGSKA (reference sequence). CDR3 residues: CSARDRGLQPQHF.

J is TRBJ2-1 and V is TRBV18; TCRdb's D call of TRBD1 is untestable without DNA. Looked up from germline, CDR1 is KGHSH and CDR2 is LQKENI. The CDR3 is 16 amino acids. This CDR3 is CASSLTGKSSYNEQFF.

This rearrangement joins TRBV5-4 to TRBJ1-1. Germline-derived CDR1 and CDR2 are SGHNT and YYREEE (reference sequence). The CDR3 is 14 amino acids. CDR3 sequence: CASSLARMNTEAFF.

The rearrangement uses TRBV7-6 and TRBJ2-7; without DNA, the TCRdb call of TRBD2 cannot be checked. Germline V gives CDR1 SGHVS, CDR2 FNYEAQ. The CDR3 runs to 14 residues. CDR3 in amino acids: CASSRRTSGAEQYF.

CDR3 amino acids: CASGSTGGLTGELFF. The chain uses TRBV9 and TRBJ2-2; TCRdb reports TRBD2, a call that lacks DNA to check it against. The CDR3 totals 15 residues. Germline values: CDR1 SGDLS, CDR2 YYNGEE.

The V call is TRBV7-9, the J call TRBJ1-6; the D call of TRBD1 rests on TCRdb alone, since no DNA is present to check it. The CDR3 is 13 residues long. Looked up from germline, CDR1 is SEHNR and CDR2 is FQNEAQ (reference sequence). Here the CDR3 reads CASSVRENSPLHF.

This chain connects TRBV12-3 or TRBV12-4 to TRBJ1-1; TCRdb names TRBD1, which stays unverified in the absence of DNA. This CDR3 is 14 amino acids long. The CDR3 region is CASSFGTRNTEAFF.